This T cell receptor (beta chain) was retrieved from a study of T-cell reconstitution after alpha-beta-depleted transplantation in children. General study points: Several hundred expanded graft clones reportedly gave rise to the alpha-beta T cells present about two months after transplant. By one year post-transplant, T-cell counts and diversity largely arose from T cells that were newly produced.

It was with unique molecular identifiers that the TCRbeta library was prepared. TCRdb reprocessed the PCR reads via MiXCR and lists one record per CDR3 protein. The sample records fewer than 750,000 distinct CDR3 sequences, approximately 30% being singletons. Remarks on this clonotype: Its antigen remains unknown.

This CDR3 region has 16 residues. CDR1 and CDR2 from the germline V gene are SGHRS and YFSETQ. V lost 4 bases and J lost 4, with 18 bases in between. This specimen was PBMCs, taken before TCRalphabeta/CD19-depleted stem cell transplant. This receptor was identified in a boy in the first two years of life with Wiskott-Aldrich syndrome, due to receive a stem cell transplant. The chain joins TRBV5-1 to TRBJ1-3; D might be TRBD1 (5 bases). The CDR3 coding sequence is TGCGCCAGCAGCACCGGGACTTCAGCCTCCGGAAACACCATATATTTT. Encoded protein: CASSTGTSASGNTIYF.